The 23 T cell receptor beta chains in this list originate from one sample, sequenced in a study of identical twins (dated by TCRdb to the mid-2010s). The library was obtained by 5' RACE. The run used an Illumina HiSeq 2000. Using fastp trimming at Q25 and MiXCR clonotype assembly, TCRdb reanalyzed the public sequencing data and kept in-frame beta chains. All rows with the same CDR3 protein become a single entry with the most common DNA and genes. For this sample the table gives approximately 890,000 distinct CDR3 sequences, of which around an eighth were detected only once. The top ten clonotypes cover roughly 1.6% of the sample. This sample also appeared in a second study, on yellow fever vaccine responses in identical twins.

Sequences were obtained from PBMCs. All receptors come from a woman under 30 in good health.

This clonotype was seen only a few times. The CDR3 loop is CASSHWEGRGDTQYF. CDR3 bases: TGTGCCAGCAGCCACTGGGAGGGCCGTGGAGATACGCAGTATTTT. V and J are TRBV3-1 and TRBJ2-3, with 7 bases identical to TRBD2. The germline V gene encodes CDR1 LGHDT and CDR2 YNNKEL (reference sequence). The V gene end was trimmed by 3 bases and the J gene end by 5 bases; junction bases not matched to a gene: 8. The CDR3 totals 15 residues.

V usage is TRBV12-3 or TRBV12-4 and J usage is TRBJ2-7; no firm D call. The CDR3 runs 15 residues. Trimming left V 1 base short and J 4 bases short, with 14 bases between. The CDR3 protein is CASSLDPLIEYEQYF. The CDR3 DNA sequence: TGTGCCAGCAGTTTAGACCCCCTTATAGAGTACGAGCAGTACTTC.

The rearrangement joins TRBV7-8 to TRBJ2-1, with a tentative D call TRBD1 (5 bases). Trimming took off 5 bases at V and 8 bases at J, with 10 bases between the two ends. This CDR3 contains 12 residues. Germline values: CDR1 SGHVS, CDR2 FQNEAQ. The CDR3 region has the DNA TGTGCCAGCAGCCACAGGTGGGATGAGCAGTTCTTC. Residues: CASSHRWDEQFF.

This clonotype was observed many times. The chain is built from TRBV20-1 and TRBJ2-3; the D call may be TRBD1 or TRBD2 (5 bases each). The V end was cut by 5 bases, the J end by 4 bases, with 22 bases between. Germline V gene sequence: CDR1 DFQATT, CDR2 SNEGSKA (reference sequence). CDR3 length equals 16 residues. The CDR3 region has the DNA TGCAGTGCTCCTCCCGGGACCCACCACGGCGCAGATACGCAGTATTTT. This translates into CSAPPGTHHGADTQYF.

This clonotype has more than one count but fewer than ten. The gene calls are TRBV5-4 and TRBJ2-7, with TRBD2 matching over 7 bases. There are 14 residues in the CDR3. V lost 1 base to trimming and J lost 5 bases; unmatched junction nucleotides: 6. CDR1 is SGHNT, CDR2 YYREEE, per germline (reference sequence). The CDR3 sequence: CASSLWTSSHEQYF. The CDR3, as DNA: TGTGCCAGCAGCTTGTGGACTAGTTCCCACGAGCAGTACTTC.

This chain uses TRBV6-1 with TRBJ2-1; 11 nucleotides line up with TRBD1. V lost 6 bases and J lost 7; bases outside the gene matches: 11. The CDR3 length is 16 residues. Germline-derived CDR1 and CDR2 are MNHNS and SASEGT. The CDR3 bases are TGTGCCAGCAGCCGCTTAGGGGACAGGGGGGTGAATGAGCAGTTCTTC. It specifies CASSRLGDRGVNEQFF.

The genes are TRBV6-1 and TRBJ2-1; D is uncertain. V lost 2 bases and J lost 6, with 8 bases in between. Germline-derived CDR1 and CDR2 are MNHNS and SASEGT. The CDR3 extends over 13 amino acids. In nucleotides, the CDR3 is TGTGCCAGCAGTGAACCACAGATCAATGAGCAGTTCTTC. This encodes CASSEPQINEQFF.

This sequence joins TRBV5-1 and TRBJ2-3; 7 bases line up with TRBD1. Germline-derived CDR1 and CDR2 are SGHRS and YFSETQ. The CDR3 loop spans 16 amino acids. The trim removed 0 bases at V and 2 bases at J, leaving 6 bases unmatched. The CDR3, as DNA: TGCGCCAGCAGCTTGGGAGGGACAGCTAACACAGATACGCAGTATTTT. Translating it yields CASSLGGTANTDTQYF.

This clonotype was counted only a few times. The chain carries TRBV9 and TRBJ2-3; 13 bases agree with TRBD2. Germline CDR1 reads SGDLS; CDR2 reads YYNGEE. The V segment lost 4 bases and the J segment 0 bases; nucleotides outside the gene matches: 5. The CDR3 is 17 amino acids. The CDR3: CASSSPGLAGSTDTQYF. The CDR3 DNA reads as TGTGCCAGCAGCTCCCCGGGACTAGCGGGAAGCACAGATACGCAGTATTTT. Full variable domain (missing parts from reference TRBV9 and TRBJ2-3): DSGVTQTPKHLITATGQRVTLRCSPRSGDLSVYWYQQSLDQGLQFLIQYYNGEERAKGNILERFSAQQFPDLHSELNLSSLELGDSALYFCASSSPGLAGSTDTQYFGPGTRLTVL.

The chain uses TRBV12-3 or TRBV12-4 and TRBJ1-4; TRBD1 aligns across 8 bases. CDR3 length: 15 residues. Germline trimming cut 6 bases from V and 3 bases from J; bases unmatched to any gene: 6. Here the CDR3 reads CASRQGVGSNEKLFF. CDR3 DNA sequence: TGTGCCAGCAGACAGGGGGTAGGGTCTAATGAAAAACTGTTTTTT.

There are a few counts of this clonotype. The junction does not match germline at one end; this may be a read error. V gene TRBV25-1 combines with J gene TRBJ1-2; TRBD1 agrees at 8 bases. CDR1 MGHDK and CDR2 SYGVNS come from the germline V gene. The CDR3 runs to 13 residues. The CDR3 loop is CASSEYAQGARYF. CDR3 DNA sequence: TGTGCCAGCAGTGAATATGCCCAGGGGGCAAGATACTTC.

The rearrangement uses TRBV7-6 and TRBJ1-6, with 10 nucleotides matching TRBD1. Germline trimming cut 5 bases from V and 11 bases from J; bases unmatched to any gene: 12. The CDR3 loop spans 16 amino acids. The germline V gene has CDR1 SGHVS and CDR2 FNYEAQ. CDR3 loop: CASSPKRDRGSPPLHF. CDR3 DNA: TGTGCCAGCAGCCCCAAGAGGGACAGGGGTAGTCCACCCCTCCACTTT.

The rearrangement joins TRBV6-4 to TRBJ2-6; D gene unclear. The germline V and J ends were trimmed by 2 bases and 0 bases, with 5 bases remaining between them. This CDR3 comprises 15 residues. Germline V gives CDR1 MRHNA, CDR2 SNTAGT. CDR3 amino acids: CASSDGSSGANVLTF. As DNA, the CDR3 is TGTGCCAGCAGTGACGGCAGCTCTGGGGCCAACGTCCTGACTTTC.

The chain combines TRBV20-1 with TRBJ2-3; TRBD2 aligns across 8 bases. The CDR3 loop spans 16 amino acids. Looked up from germline, CDR1 is DFQATT and CDR2 is SNEGSKA (reference sequence). The junction had 11 bases not matched to a gene; V was cut back by 0 bases and J by 6 bases. The CDR3 DNA follows: TGCAGTGCTAGAGATTCCTCAGCGGGAGCTGGGGATACGCAGTATTTT. It yields the protein CSARDSSAGAGDTQYF.

J is TRBJ2-2 and V is TRBV18; D is undetermined. The CDR3 is 14 amino acids. V was cut by 2 bases and J by 0 bases, with 4 bases left in between. Germline CDR1 is KGHSH and CDR2 is LQKENI. CDR3 nucleotide sequence: TGTGCCAGCTCACCAGTGGCGAACACCGGGGAGCTGTTTTTT. This codes for CASSPVANTGELFF.

The chain carries TRBV12-3 or TRBV12-4 and TRBJ1-2; no clear D. Trimming pared 6 bases from V and 5 bases from J, leaving 10 bases between. This CDR3 is built from 12 residues. In nucleotides, the CDR3 is TGTGCCAGCAGGGGAGGAGCGTATGGCTACACCTTC. Encoded protein: CASRGGAYGYTF.

This clonotype was counted at least ten times. This sequence joins TRBV2 and TRBJ1-4, with 7 bases aligning to TRBD1. The V segment lost 4 bases and the J segment 0 bases; nucleotides outside the gene matches: 2. The CDR3 length is 15 residues. CDR1 and CDR2 from the germline V gene are SNHLY and FYNNEI. The CDR3 region has the DNA TGTGCCAGCAGTGGACAGGGAGCAACTAATGAAAAACTGTTTTTT. This codes for CASSGQGATNEKLFF.

CDR3 DNA sequence: TGCAGTGCTAGGGTCCCCCCGGGCGCGGGGGGGCTTTACAATGAGCAGTTCTTC. Translated: CSARVPPGAGGLYNEQFF. V is TRBV20-1 and J is TRBJ2-1; 9 bases line up with TRBD2. This CDR3 has 18 residues. Trimming removed 3 bases from V and 4 bases from J; junction bases left unmatched: 16. Germline V gene data show CDR1 as DFQATT and CDR2 as SNEGSKA (reference sequence).

V usage is TRBV7-9 and J usage is TRBJ2-1, with D possibly called TRBD1 or TRBD2 (5 bases each). From germline, CDR1 is SEHNR and CDR2 FQNEAQ (reference sequence). This CDR3 is 13 amino acids long. Trimming pared 7 bases from V and 6 bases from J, leaving 13 bases between. The CDR3 sequence: CASTGSIGNEQFF. CDR3 bases: TGTGCCAGCACAGGGAGTATAGGCAATGAGCAGTTCTTC.

The chain employs TRBV15 and TRBJ2-7; D remains ambiguous. V lost 1 base to trimming and J lost 3 bases, with 10 bases between them. The CDR3 is 14 amino acids. Germline CDR1 and CDR2: LNHNV and YYDKDF (reference sequence). The CDR3 coding sequence is TGTGCCACCAGCAGAGCGCCACCCCTCTACGAGCAGTACTTC. Amino acids: CATSRAPPLYEQYF.

The CDR3: CASGRIGGQLNQPQHF. The CDR3 DNA reads as TGTGCCAGCGGGCGGATAGGGGGACAACTCAATCAGCCCCAGCATTTT. V and J are TRBV2 and TRBJ1-5; maybe TRBD1 (6 bases). The CDR3 length is 16 residues. The germline gives CDR1 SNHLY, CDR2 FYNNEI. V gave up 8 bases and J gave up 3 bases, with 20 bases separating them.

This clonotype was seen many times. V and J are TRBV12-3 or TRBV12-4 and TRBJ2-5; 9 nucleotides line up with TRBD1. Trimming removed 5 bases from V and 5 bases from J; junction bases left unmatched: 6. CDR3 length: 14 residues. The CDR3 DNA sequence: TGTGCCAGCAGTCCTCGGGACAGGGTGGAGACCCAGTACTTC. It yields the protein CASSPRDRVETQYF.

This clonotype showed up just a few times. V is TRBV24-1 and J is TRBJ2-2; 8 bases are shared with TRBD1. Per germline, CDR1 KGHDR and CDR2 SFDVKD. This CDR3 has 17 amino acids. V lost 4 bases, J lost 2 bases, and 8 bases stayed unmatched. CDR3: CATSDPRTGTNTGELFF. The DNA of the CDR3 is TGTGCCACCAGTGACCCCCGGACAGGGACCAACACCGGGGAGCTGTTTTTT.